Shown below are 27 T cell receptor beta chains from a single sample sequenced in a study of OX40 agonist ivuxolimab in advanced cancers. Clones were sequenced by immunoSEQ multiplex PCR, and TCRdb holds only the in-frame ones, with some missing. The sample includes some 83,000 clones, roughly nine tenths seen only once; the top ten take about 0.7%. Sequenced here: CD4+ or CD8+ T cells sorted from blood, sampled in a trial of the OX40 agonist ivuxolimab. Receptors were obtained from an adult with an advanced solid tumor such as melanoma, head and neck, liver or kidney cancer.

The chain carries TRBV7-9 and TRBJ1-2; 9 nucleotides agree with TRBD1. Trimming removed 1 base from V and 0 bases from J; junction bases left unmatched: 3. CDR3 length equals 16 residues. Germline-derived CDR1 and CDR2 are SEHNR and FQNEAQ (reference sequence). Here the CDR3 DNA reads TGTGCCAGCAGCTTAGGAGGGACAGGGCCTAACTATGGCTACACCTTC. It specifies CASSLGGTGPNYGYTF. The complete variable domain, with remaining parts taken from reference TRBV7-9 and TRBJ1-2, reads DTGVSQNPRHKITKRGQNVTFRCDPISEHNRLYWYRQTLGQGPEFLTYFQNEAQLEKSRLLSDRFSAERPKGSFSTLEIQRTEQGDSAMYLCASSLGGTGPNYGYTFGSGTRLTVV.

This chain joins TRBV13 and TRBJ2-7, with 7 bases aligning to TRBD1. The CDR3 covers 16 residues. V dropped 7 bases and J dropped 2; count of bases not matched to a gene: 14. Per the germline V gene, CDR1 is PRHDT and CDR2 is FYEKMQ (reference sequence). CDR3 sequence reads: CASTAEGALGPYEQYF. CDR3 in DNA: TGTGCCAGCACGGCAGAGGGGGCGCTGGGCCCCTACGAGCAGTACTTC.

This sequence joins TRBV27 and TRBJ2-1; D perhaps matches TRBD2 (5 bases). The CDR3 consists of 12 residues. V lost 7 bases and J lost 5, with 9 bases in between. The V gene's germline CDR1 is MNHEY and CDR2 SMNVEV (reference sequence). CDR3 sequence: CASTGSNNEQFF. The DNA for the CDR3 is TGTGCCAGCACGGGGTCAAACAATGAGCAGTTCTTC.

V is TRBV11-3 and J is TRBJ2-7; no clear D gene. Germline V gene lookup returns CDR1 SGHNT and CDR2 YENEEA. The CDR3 has 12 residues. V was pared by 1 base and J by 6 bases, with 7 bases between. The DNA for the CDR3 is TGTGCCAGCAGCTTAGTGTTCGGCGAGCAGTACTTC. It yields the protein CASSLVFGEQYF. Drawing the rest from reference TRBV11-3 and TRBJ2-7, the complete variable domain is EAGVVQSPRYKIIEKKQPVAFWCNPISGHNTLYWYLQNLGQGPELLIRYENEEAVDDSQLPKDRFSAERLKGVDSTLKIQPAELGDSAVYLCASSLVFGEQYFGPGTRLTVT.

This chain uses TRBV19 with TRBJ1-5, with 10 bases aligning to TRBD1. There are 14 residues in the CDR3. The ends lost 6 bases at V and 6 bases at J; junction bases unmatched: 5. Per the germline V gene, CDR1 is LNHDA and CDR2 is SQIVND (reference sequence). CDR3 loop: CASSHRDRGQPQHF. The CDR3 DNA reads TGTGCCAGTAGCCACCGGGACAGGGGTCAGCCCCAGCATTTT. Using reference TRBV19 and TRBJ1-5 for the parts outside the CDR3, the full variable domain is DGGITQSPKYLFRKEGQNVTLSCEQNLNHDAMYWYRQDPGQGLRLIYYSQIVNDFQKGDIAEGYSVSREKKESFPLTVTSAQKNPTAFYLCASSHRDRGQPQHFGDGTRLSIL.

This chain links TRBV11-3 with TRBJ2-7; D possibly matches TRBD1 or TRBD2 (5 bases each). Trimming pared 1 base from V and 0 bases from J, leaving 7 bases between. This CDR3 has 14 residues. In germline, CDR1 is SGHNT, CDR2 YENEEA. CDR3 loop: CASSLGGNSYEQYF. The CDR3 DNA reads TGTGCCAGCAGCTTAGGGGGGAACTCCTACGAGCAGTACTTC.

This clone was detected only once. The V and J genes are TRBV27 and TRBJ2-1; a weak D match, TRBD2 (6 bases). Trimming took off 0 bases at V and 5 bases at J, with 14 bases between the two ends. Germline V gene data show CDR1 as MNHEY and CDR2 as SMNVEV (reference sequence). This CDR3 spans 16 amino acids. CDR3 bases: TGTGCCAGCAGTTTATCAGTAGCGGAGAAAGACAATGAGCAGTTCTTC. Protein: CASSLSVAEKDNEQFF.

The chain is built from TRBV30 and TRBJ2-2; unclear D gene. Trimming shortened V by 1 base and J by 4 bases, and 22 bases separated the two germline ends. The germline V gene encodes CDR1 GTSNPN and CDR2 SVGIG (reference sequence). The CDR3 sequence is 18 residues long. The CDR3 nucleotides read TGTGCCTGGAGTGGAGTTCGAAAGGAACGACCTCCCACCGGGGAGCTGTTTTTT. It is translated as CAWSGVRKERPPTGELFF.

The V and J genes are TRBV7-3 and TRBJ2-3, with D possibly being TRBD2 (6 bases). Per the germline V gene, CDR1 is SGHTA and CDR2 is FQGTGA. There are 13 residues in the CDR3. Deletions cut 1 base from V and 6 bases from J, with 8 bases between. The CDR3 DNA reads TGTGCCAGCAGCTTAAGCGGAGGGGATACGCAGTATTTT. The encoded protein is CASSLSGGDTQYF.

The rearrangement joins TRBV11-3 to TRBJ2-5; D is uncertain. V gave up 1 base and J gave up 2 bases, with 8 bases separating them. The CDR3 spans 14 residues. Germline V gives CDR1 SGHNT, CDR2 YENEEA. The CDR3 sequence: CASSLGPTQETQYF. CDR3 nucleotides: TGTGCCAGCAGCTTAGGGCCAACTCAAGAGACCCAGTACTTC.

The chain links TRBV6-5 to TRBJ2-1; the match to TRBD2 covers 10 bases. This CDR3 spans 14 amino acids. J was trimmed by 2 bases and V by 7 bases; bases with no gene match: 2. CDR1 is MNHEY, CDR2 SVGAGI, per germline. The CDR3: CASKGTSAYNEQFF. The CDR3 DNA follows: TGTGCCAGCAAAGGGACTAGCGCCTACAATGAGCAGTTCTTC.

The chain recombines TRBV5-6 with TRBJ2-5, with D perhaps matching TRBD2 (6 bases). The germline CDR1 and CDR2 sequences are SGHDT and YYEEEE. This CDR3 spans 16 amino acids. V was shortened by 4 bases and J by 1 base, with 17 bases between the two germline ends. The CDR3 spells CASSLRSGTSQETQYF. The CDR3 DNA sequence: TGTGCCAGCAGCCTTCGTAGCGGAACCTCCCAAGAGACCCAGTACTTC.

The rearrangement uses TRBV5-1 and TRBJ1-1, with D uncertain. V lost 0 bases and J lost 5, with 8 bases in between. The CDR3 length is 13 residues. Germline CDR1 SGHRS, CDR2 YFSETQ. In DNA form, the CDR3 reads TGCGCCAGCAGCTTGGATGTACAGACTGAAGCTTTCTTT. Protein product: CASSLDVQTEAFF.

This chain uses TRBV2 with TRBJ2-5; weak D call: TRBD2 (6 bases). The V gene's germline CDR1 is SNHLY and CDR2 FYNNEI. The CDR3 length is 15 residues. V gave up 4 bases and J gave up 1 base, with 13 bases separating them. In DNA, the CDR3 is TGTGCCAGCAGTGCTGGCCTTAGCGGCCAAGAGACCCAGTACTTC. Amino acid sequence: CASSAGLSGQETQYF.

This sequence joins TRBV9 and TRBJ2-1, with D hard to call. The CDR3 is 14 residues long. Trimming removed 0 bases at V and 3 bases at J, with 7 bases between. Germline V gene sequence: CDR1 SGDLS, CDR2 YYNGEE. The CDR3 nucleotides read TGTGCCAGCAGCGTAGTTCCCAGCTACAATGAGCAGTTCTTC. It translates to CASSVVPSYNEQFF.

The CDR3 loop reads CASSLIAGAMDEQFF. The CDR3 nucleotides read TGTGCCAGCAGCTTAATCGCGGGAGCGATGGATGAGCAGTTCTTC. The chain uses TRBV7-2 and TRBJ2-1; TRBD2 matches at 7 bases. CDR1 is SGHTA, CDR2 FQGNSA, per germline. V trimming: 2 bases; J trimming: 8 bases; junction bases outside the gene matches: 9. This CDR3 contains 15 residues.

This clone occurred once. This chain links TRBV6-5 with TRBJ2-2; 7 nucleotides agree with TRBD2. Germline trimming cut 4 bases from V and 2 bases from J; bases unmatched to any gene: 4. This CDR3 has 15 amino acids. Looked up from germline, CDR1 is MNHEY and CDR2 is SVGAGI. CDR3 loop: CASSFSGPNTGELFF. CDR3 DNA: TGTGCCAGCAGTTTTAGCGGGCCCAACACCGGGGAGCTGTTTTTT.

V is TRBV9 and J is TRBJ1-5, with 10 nucleotides matching TRBD1. Germline CDR1 SGDLS, CDR2 YYNGEE. This CDR3 is built from 17 residues. With 0 bases clipped from V and 2 bases from J, the junction kept 5 bases outside the gene matches. The CDR3 sequence: CASSVVGDRGGNQPQHF. CDR3 sequence (DNA): TGTGCCAGCAGCGTAGTGGGGGACAGGGGTGGCAATCAGCCCCAGCATTTT.

The genes are TRBV7-9 and TRBJ2-1; D might be TRBD1 (5 bases). Trimming pared 2 bases from V and 8 bases from J, leaving 19 bases between. CDR1 and CDR2 (germline): SEHNR, FQNEAQ (reference sequence). CDR3 length: 16 residues. The DNA of the CDR3 is TGTGCCAGCAGCTTAAGAGCGAGTTTGGGGCTCGATGAGCAGTTCTTC. Translation gives CASSLRASLGLDEQFF.

J is TRBJ2-7 and V is TRBV5-4, with D tentatively TRBD1 (5 bases). V lost 0 bases and J lost 5, with 15 bases in between. From germline, CDR1 is SGHNT and CDR2 YYREEE (reference sequence). This CDR3 comprises 15 residues. CDR3 region: CASSLVRPPGHEQYF. CDR3 in DNA: TGTGCCAGCAGCTTGGTCCGTCCCCCAGGGCACGAGCAGTACTTC.

V and J are TRBV19 and TRBJ2-5, with 15 bases identical to TRBD2. CDR1 is LNHDA, CDR2 SQIVND, per germline (reference sequence). The CDR3 totals 18 residues. V lost 1 base, J lost 5 bases, and 8 bases stayed unmatched. CDR3 in amino acids: CASSIVGLAGGKQETQYF. CDR3 in DNA: TGTGCCAGTAGTATAGTTGGACTAGCGGGAGGGAAGCAGGAGACCCAGTACTTC. Together with reference TRBV19 and TRBJ2-5, the CDR3 gives the full variable domain: DGGITQSPKYLFRKEGQNVTLSCEQNLNHDAMYWYRQDPGQGLRLIYYSQIVNDFQKGDIAEGYSVSREKKESFPLTVTSAQKNPTAFYLCASSIVGLAGGKQETQYFGPGTRLLVL.

This chain connects TRBV7-6 to TRBJ2-5, with unresolved D. This CDR3 comprises 13 residues. In germline, CDR1 is SGHVS, CDR2 FNYEAQ. Trimming shortened V by 6 bases and J by 0 bases, and 8 bases separated the two germline ends. CDR3 bases: TGTGCCAGCAGTATGCGCTACCAAGAGACCCAGTACTTC. This translates into CASSMRYQETQYF.

The J gene is TRBJ2-3, the V gene TRBV12-5; D unclear. Germline assignment: CDR1 LGHNT and CDR2 FRNRAP. The CDR3 has 13 residues. The ends were cut back, 3 bases at V and 1 base at J, with 5 bases in the middle. The CDR3 region is CASGFSGTDTQYF. The CDR3, as DNA: TGTGCTAGTGGTTTTAGTGGCACAGATACGCAGTATTTT. Variable domain in full (rest from reference TRBV12-5 and TRBJ2-3): DARVTQTPRHKVTEMGQEVTMRCQPILGHNTVFWYRQTMMQGLELLAYFRNRAPLDDSGMPKDRFSAEMPDATLATLKIQPSEPRDSAVYFCASGFSGTDTQYFGPGTRLTVL.

The genes are TRBV6-5 and TRBJ2-5; D gene uncertain. The CDR3 sequence is 13 residues long. Germline V gene data show CDR1 as MNHEY and CDR2 as SVGAGI. V shed 5 bases and J shed 2 bases, with 9 bases lying between them. CDR3 DNA sequence: TGTGCCAGCAGTCCGCGGATACAAGAGACCCAGTACTTC. Amino acids: CASSPRIQETQYF.

This clone occurred once. The genes are TRBV5-5 and TRBJ2-1; D remains ambiguous. The CDR3 contains 15 residues. The V end lost 4 bases, the J end lost 1 base, and 12 bases lay between the germline ends. Germline V gives CDR1 SGHKS, CDR2 YYEKEE (reference sequence). CDR3 residues: CASSPLVSSYNEQFF. In DNA form, the CDR3 reads TGTGCCAGCAGCCCACTGGTCAGTTCCTACAATGAGCAGTTCTTC. The whole variable domain, remainder taken from reference TRBV5-5 and TRBJ2-1, is DAGVTQSPTHLIKTRGQQVTLRCSPISGHKSVSWYQQVLGQGPQFIFQYYEKEERGRGNFPDRFSARQFPNYSSELNVNALLLGDSALYLCASSPLVSSYNEQFFGPGTRLTVL.

V and J are TRBV2 and TRBJ2-3; possibly TRBD1 or TRBD2 for D (5 bases each). The germline CDR1 and CDR2 sequences are SNHLY and FYNNEI. The CDR3 contains 15 residues. Trimming removed 4 bases at V and 5 bases at J, with 16 bases between. The CDR3 here is CASSGREGRGDTQYF. CDR3 nucleotides: TGTGCCAGCAGTGGCCGTGAGGGGCGCGGAGATACGCAGTATTTT.

The genes are TRBV28 and TRBJ1-1, with 8 bases fitting TRBD1. Germline CDR1 and CDR2: MDHEN and SYDVKM. Trimming took 8 bases from V and 0 from J; bases not matched to a gene: 11. The CDR3 is made up of 16 amino acids. The CDR3 region has the DNA TGTGCCAGCCAACTCAGGGGGCCGGTTCTGAACACTGAAGCTTTCTTT. This translates into CASQLRGPVLNTEAFF.